These 30 T cell receptor beta chains originate from one sample sequenced in a study of tumor-infiltrating lymphocytes in primary liver carcinoma (dated by TCRdb to 2017 to 2019). Total RNA and DNA were co-extracted from about 19-30 mg of bulk tissue with the AllPrep DNA/RNA mini kit, without cell sorting. The listed sequencing device is Illumina HiSeq 2500. Using a constant-region primer and ProtoScript II reverse transcriptase, TCRbeta-specific cDNA was reverse-transcribed from about 540 ng total RNA. Three nested multiplex PCR rounds, following a slightly modified ARM-PCR procedure, were used to build the TCRbeta libraries. The first two PCR rounds used multiplex TRBV1-TRBV30 forward primers with a Cbeta reverse primer, each for 10 cycles. The raw public reads went through TCRdb reprocessing: fastp at Q25, MiXCR clone calling, in-frame beta chains kept. A single entry per CDR3 protein holds the most common genes and DNA from its merged rows. The sample includes approximately 190,000 distinct CDR3 sequences, with about 82% observed a single time. Less than 20% of the sample is held by the ten biggest clonotypes.

Input material: tumor tissue from primary liver carcinoma. These receptors all come from a man aged 40-49 years with primary liver carcinoma and hepatitis B virus infection.

This clonotype has just one count. A read error is possible here, since a much larger clone lies one base away. The conserved final phenylalanine or tryptophan is absent from the CDR3, which likely points to a read error. The gene calls are TRBV29-1 and TRBJ1-1, with D unresolved. This CDR3 is built from 13 residues. V lost 4 bases, J lost 6 bases, and 15 bases lay in between. From germline, CDR1 is SQVTM and CDR2 ANQGSEA. The CDR3 DNA follows: TGCAGCGTTGGATCGGGCAGCATGGCTGAAGCTTTCTAT. Amino acid sequence: CSVGSGSMAEAFY.

With regard to this clonotype: One end of the junction varies from germline; a read error may be responsible. The rearrangement links TRBV11-2 to TRBJ2-7, with D hard to call. The length of the CDR3 is 14 residues. Germline V gene lookup returns CDR1 SGHAT and CDR2 FQNNGV. The CDR3 DNA sequence: TGTGCCAGCAGCTTAGATGGAGTTACCTACGAGCATAACTTC. Protein sequence: CASSLDGVTYEHNF. The whole variable domain, remainder taken from reference TRBV11-2 and TRBJ2-7, is EAGVAQSPRYKIIEKRQSVAFWCNPISGHATLYWYQQILGQGPKLLIQFQNNGVVDDSQLPKDRFSAERLKGVDSTLKIQPAKLEDSAVYLCASSLDGVTYEHNFGPGTRLTVT.

As for this clonotype: A junction boundary mismatches the germline segment, possibly from a read error. This chain links TRBV29-1 with TRBJ1-1; D is undetermined. The germline CDR1 and CDR2 sequences are SQVTM and ANQGSEA. The CDR3 has 13 amino acids. CDR3 bases: TGCAGCGCCCTATCAGACCTGAACACTGAAGTTTTCTTT. Protein product: CSALSDLNTEVFF.

Concerning this clonotype itself: A junction boundary mismatches the germline segment, possibly from a read error. This chain's CDR3 is CASRYRETEVFF. The CDR3 DNA reads as TGTGCCAGCAGATACAGGGAAACTGAAGTTTTCTTT. The rearrangement links TRBV6-2 or TRBV6-3 to TRBJ1-1; TRBD1 is a possible D gene (6 bases). CDR1 MNHEY and CDR2 SVGEGT come from the germline V gene. This CDR3 has 12 residues.

The gene calls are TRBV5-5 and TRBJ2-5, with D unclear. Germline V CDR1 and CDR2: SGHKS, YYEKEE (reference sequence). The CDR3 extends over 11 amino acids. The V end lost 7 bases, the J end lost 4 bases, and 8 bases lay between the germline ends. The CDR3: CASLGTETQYF. DNA for the CDR3: TGTGCCAGCCTTGGTACAGAGACCCAGTACTTC.

Details on this clonotype: At one of its ends the junction is not consistent with the germline gene, which may arise from a read error. The gene calls are TRBV5-1 and TRBJ2-1; tentative D call: TRBD1 (6 bases). Germline CDR1 reads SGHRS; CDR2 reads YFSETQ. The CDR3 is 15 residues long. This chain's CDR3 is CASNTQGSSFNEQFF. CDR3 sequence (DNA): TGCGCCAGCAACACCCAGGGGTCCTCCTTCAATGAGCAGTTCTTC.

Concerning this clonotype itself: A read error may account for a junction end that differs from germline. V and J are TRBV11-1 and TRBJ1-1; D might be TRBD1 (5 bases). This CDR3 has 15 amino acids. Germline values: CDR1 SGHAT, CDR2 FQDESV (reference sequence). Here the CDR3 DNA reads TGTGCCAGCAGCTTAGCAGGGGCTAGGAACATTGAAACTTTCTTT. This codes for CASSLAGARNIETFF.

Concerning this clonotype: Since the CDR3 does not end with the conserved phenylalanine or tryptophan, this likely comes from a read error. The V call is TRBV6-1, the J call TRBJ2-1; 9 nucleotides agree with TRBD2. The CDR3 runs 15 residues. Trimming at V came to 7 bases and at J to 7 bases, leaving 11 bases not matched to a gene. In germline, CDR1 is MNHNS, CDR2 SASEGT. DNA of the CDR3: TGTGCCAGCATGCTGGCGGGAGGGCCATCGAATGAGCAGTTCATC. It is translated as CASMLAGGPSNEQFI.

Notes on this clonotype: This CDR3 fails to terminate in the conserved phenylalanine or tryptophan, so it likely reflects a read error. It is unclear where the CDR3 begins or ends on the DNA, so no DNA is shown, and the CDR3 is as TCRdb lists it. The genes are TRBV6-6 and TRBJ2-3; TRBD1 was called by the table and not checked on the DNA. Looked up from germline, CDR1 is MNHNY and CDR2 is SVGAGI (reference sequence). The CDR3 contains 13 residues when both ends are counted. The CDR3 reads CASSPRGTDTRYL.

The genes are TRBV4-1 and TRBJ2-6, with D perhaps matching TRBD1 (5 bases). This CDR3 has 13 amino acids. Germline CDR1 and CDR2: MGHRA and YSYEKL. Trimming pared 4 bases from V and 15 bases from J, leaving 16 bases between. The CDR3 is CASSLVGANTLTF. The CDR3, as DNA: TGCGCCAGCAGCCTAGTTGGGGCCAACACCCTGACTTTC.

To note about this clonotype: The conserved closing phenylalanine or tryptophan is absent in this CDR3, likely reflecting a read error. It is unclear where the CDR3 begins or ends on the DNA, so no DNA is shown, and the CDR3 is as TCRdb lists it. The chain combines TRBV6-5 with TRBJ2-3; the table's TRBD2 call for D was not verified on the DNA. The CDR3 region is 15 residues in length, termini included. Germline CDR1 MNHEY, CDR2 SVGAGI. CDR3 protein: CASNPGLAGTDMHYL.

Note on this clonotype: Compared with germline, one end of the junction differs, possibly owing to a read error. The chain recombines TRBV10-1 with TRBJ2-1; D is ambiguous. The CDR3 runs to 13 residues. Per germline, CDR1 WNHNN and CDR2 SYGVQD (reference sequence). In nucleotides, the CDR3 is TGTGTCAGCAGTGCTGAACCTTACAATGAGCAGTTCTTC. Translating gives CVSSAEPYNEQFF.

This clonotype was detected once. It is likely a read error, because the conserved phenylalanine at the end of the CDR3 is missing. V gene TRBV4-3 combines with J gene TRBJ2-3; D perhaps matches TRBD2 (6 bases). Trimming took 0 bases from V and 0 from J, leaving 22 bases between them. Germline assignment: CDR1 LGHNA and CDR2 YSLEER. The CDR3 runs 20 residues. CDR3 loop: CASSQDGGPTGDRSTDTQYL. The CDR3 DNA sequence: TGCGCCAGCAGCCAAGATGGTGGACCCACGGGAGATCGAAGCACAGATACGCAGTATTTA.

The rearrangement links TRBV4-2 to TRBJ1-6, with D tentatively TRBD1 (5 bases). Between the trimmed V and J ends, which lost 11 bases and 8 bases, there was a span of 25 bases. Germline CDR1 reads LGHNA; CDR2 reads YNFKEQ. This CDR3 has 16 residues. The CDR3 reads CAGNQEGSGGDSPLHF. The CDR3 DNA follows: TGTGCCGGCAACCAAGAGGGGTCAGGAGGAGATTCACCCCTCCACTTT.

Concerning this clonotype: Since the CDR3 does not end with the conserved phenylalanine or tryptophan, this likely comes from a read error. V usage is TRBV6-2 or TRBV6-3 and J usage is TRBJ2-7; possibly TRBD2 for D (5 bases). Germline values: CDR1 MNHEY, CDR2 SVGEGT. The length of the CDR3 is 14 residues. The CDR3 region has the DNA TGTGCCAGCAGTCTCTGGGCGGGTCCCTATGAGCAGTACTTA. Encoded protein: CASSLWAGPYEQYL.

About this clonotype itself: The junction departs from germline at one end; a sequencing error may be responsible. V usage is TRBV5-5 and J usage is TRBJ2-3; no firm D call. This CDR3 has 14 residues. Germline V gives CDR1 SGHKS, CDR2 YYEKEE (reference sequence). The CDR3 nucleotides are TGTGCGAGCAGCTTGGAGACGGTATCAGATACGCAGTATTTT. Translated: CASSLETVSDTQYF.

On this clonotype itself: One junction end does not reproduce the germline sequence, and a read error may be involved. This chain uses TRBV4-3 with TRBJ1-1; possibly TRBD1 for D (6 bases). The CDR3 is made up of 15 amino acids. The V gene's germline CDR1 is LGHNA and CDR2 YSLEER. The chain's CDR3 is CASSKTQGGSTEASF. CDR3 sequence (DNA): TGCGCCAGCAGCAAAACACAGGGTGGGTCCACGGAAGCTTCCTTT.

This clonotype was picked up one time. The J gene is TRBJ2-2, the V gene TRBV5-1, with D tentatively TRBD2 (6 bases). This CDR3 region has 14 residues. Germline V lookup: CDR1 SGHRS, CDR2 YFSETQ. Trimming cost V 5 bases and J 6 bases, with 14 bases left between them. CDR3 bases: TGCGCCAGCAGGGAGGGGACTGACGCCGGGGAGCTGTTTTTT. Protein product: CASREGTDAGELFF.

In the case of this clonotype: The junction does not match germline at one end; this may be a read error. The V call is TRBV11-2, the J call TRBJ1-2; D is unresolved. The CDR3 is 13 amino acids. Germline CDR1 SGHAT, CDR2 FQNNGV. Here the CDR3 reads CDSSSAMGSGYTF. Written as DNA, the CDR3 is TGTGACAGCAGCTCCGCCATGGGCTCCGGCTACACCTTC.

On this clonotype itself: Germline is not matched at one junction end, which may reflect a read error. The chain is built from TRBV6-1 and TRBJ2-1; TRBD1 is a possible D gene (5 bases). Germline V gene sequence: CDR1 MNHNS, CDR2 SASEGT. The CDR3 length is 15 residues. The CDR3 DNA reads as TGTGCCAACAGTGAAGAGCGACAGCGATTCAATGCGCAGTTCTTC. This sequence encodes CANSEERQRFNAQFF.

Note on this clonotype: Germline and junction disagree at one end, which may indicate a read error. V usage is TRBV11-1 and J usage is TRBJ2-1; D possibly corresponds to TRBD1 (5 bases). CDR3 size: 15 residues. The germline gives CDR1 SGHAT, CDR2 FQDESV (reference sequence). This chain's CDR3 is CVSSFQGPLGNEQFF. The CDR3 nucleotides read TGTGTCAGCAGCTTCCAGGGTCCGCTGGGCAATGAGCAGTTCTTC.

A remark on this clonotype: The conserved phenylalanine or tryptophan normally closing the CDR3 is absent here, so this likely arose from a read error. Because the CDR3's place on the DNA is in doubt, the DNA is left out and the CDR3 is given as listed by TCRdb. The genes are TRBV6-2 or TRBV6-3 and TRBJ1-5; the listed D gene, TRBD1, was not tested against the DNA. The CDR3 contains 14 residues when both ends are counted. Germline-derived CDR1 and CDR2 are MNHEY and SVGEGT. The CDR3 sequence is CASTLVKGNQPQHL.

Notes on this clonotype: Germline is not matched at one junction end, which may reflect a read error. The chain couples TRBV6-1 to TRBJ1-1; D unresolved. Germline CDR1 reads MNHNS; CDR2 reads SASEGT. The CDR3 consists of 13 residues. Here the CDR3 reads CVSSDGRKTEAFF. In nucleotides, the CDR3 is TGTGTCAGCAGTGATGGTAGGAAGACTGAAGCTTTCTTT.

Worth noting for this clonotype: A much larger clonotype is one base distant, so this may be a read error. The V and J genes are TRBV5-1 and TRBJ2-1, with TRBD1 as a possible D gene (5 bases). Germline V CDR1 and CDR2: SGHRS, YFSETQ. The CDR3 sequence is 13 residues long. The DNA for the CDR3 is TGCGCCGGCAGCACATTACAGGACAATGAGCAGTTCTTC. Residues: CAGSTLQDNEQFF.

A note on this clonotype: At one end the junction does not follow the germline gene, possibly because of a read error. The V call is TRBV29-1, the J call TRBJ2-7; maybe TRBD1 (6 bases). Looked up from germline, CDR1 is SQVTM and CDR2 is ANQGSEA. This CDR3 contains 15 residues. The CDR3 sequence is CSVASGRGIPYQQYF. CDR3 coding DNA: TGCAGCGTTGCGAGTGGAAGGGGGATACCCTACCAGCAGTACTTC.

Note on this clonotype: At one end the junction does not follow the germline gene, possibly because of a read error. The chain links TRBV6-2 or TRBV6-3 to TRBJ2-7; D is perhaps TRBD2 (6 bases). The CDR3 has 16 amino acids. Germline loops: CDR1 MNHEY, CDR2 SVGEGT. The CDR3 sequence: CASCYLAGGNTYEQYF. The DNA for the CDR3 is TGTGCCAGCTGTTACTTAGCTGGGGGGAACACCTACGAGCAGTACTTC.

Comments on this clonotype: A much larger clone lies a single base off, so this may be a read error. The genes are TRBV6-1 and TRBJ1-2, with 7 bases matching TRBD1. CDR1 is MNHNS, CDR2 SASEGT, per germline. The length of the CDR3 is 15 residues. The CDR3 loop reads CASSRLSTGSYGYIF. In nucleotides, the CDR3 is TGTGCCAGCAGTCGACTCTCGACAGGGAGCTATGGCTACATCTTC.

Turning to this clonotype: An end of the junction differs from the germline gene, which may be a read error. This sequence joins TRBV6-6 and TRBJ1-1, with a weak D call TRBD1 (6 bases). The CDR3 runs 13 residues. Looked up from germline, CDR1 is MNHNY and CDR2 is SVGAGI (reference sequence). For the CDR3, the DNA is TGTGCCAGCGGCATAGGGGGGACTACTGAAGCTATCTTT. It is translated as CASGIGGTTEAIF.

This rearrangement joins TRBV14 to TRBJ2-1; D is unresolved. Germline-derived CDR1 and CDR2 are SGHDN and FVKESK. V lost 7 bases and J lost 6, with 10 bases in between. The CDR3 extends over 12 amino acids. The CDR3 coding sequence is TGTGCCAGCATCGTGCCAAGCAATGAGCAGTTCTTC. Translation: CASIVPSNEQFF.

Regarding this clonotype: One end of the junction fails to match germline, which may point to a read error. The J gene is TRBJ2-7, the V gene TRBV11-2; D remains unclear. The V gene's germline CDR1 is SGHAT and CDR2 FQNNGV. The CDR3 covers 15 residues. CDR3 sequence: CASSSGRLYAHDQYF. The CDR3 bases are TGTGCCAGCAGCTCCGGACGGCTTTACGCGCACGACCAGTACTTT.